This TCR beta chain derives from a study of blood T cell repertoires in COVID-19. Across the study: T cells, B-cell-depleted T cells, or PBMCs supplied cDNA or gDNA.

Source study methods: The authors estimated nucleated cell counts from reference gene primer amplification. Only in-frame clones appear in the TCRdb table, and some are missing; sequencing was by immunoSEQ multiplex PCR. That table supplies the V and J calls and clone size; D and trimming were determined from the DNA. The sample lists roughly 100,000 clones, roughly 83% occurring once. The V gene lost 2 bases and the J gene lost 10 bases, with 17 bases spanning the gap. The CDR3 has 15 amino acids. The germline CDR1 and CDR2 sequences are SNHLY and FYNNEI. The chain combines TRBV2 with TRBJ1-4; D is ambiguous. The sample taken for sequencing was peripheral blood. This sequence originates from a woman older than 75 with active or convalescent COVID-19. The CDR3 sequence: CASSESGVEFGKLFF. The CDR3 DNA follows: TGTGCCAGCAGTGAATCCGGAGTGGAATTTGGAAAACTGTTTTTT.